This T cell receptor beta chain was captured in a study of blood T cell repertoires in COVID-19. J lost 5 bases, V lost 6 bases, and 4 bases had no gene match. This CDR3 has 14 amino acids. Per the germline V gene, CDR1 is MGHRA and CDR2 is YSYEKL. Data came from immunoSEQ multiplex PCR; TCRdb stores just in-frame clones and leaves some out. The sample consists of approximately 170,000 clones, roughly 80% of them appearing once. The chain has TRBV4-1 and TRBJ2-7; 13 positions agree with TRBD2. The material sequenced was peripheral blood. The receptor comes from a woman in her 70s with COVID-19, enrolled during active disease. DNA for the CDR3: TGCGCCAGCAGTCGGACTAGCGGGAGCGACGAGCAGTACTTC. It encodes CASSRTSGSDEQYF.